This T cell receptor beta chain was obtained from a study of T cells in localized non-small cell lung cancer. CDR1 and CDR2 (germline): SQVTM, ANQGSEA. Trimming removed 5 bases at V and 3 bases at J, with 14 bases between. This CDR3 comprises 13 residues. TCRdb's table, derived via immunoSEQ multiplex PCR, lists solely in-frame clones and lacks some. The repertoire consists of 40,000 to 60,000 clones, with 65% to 90% occurring once and the leading ten covering approximately 17%. Notes on the study in general: In adjacent lung appeared a median about 58 of the top 100 tumor clones. Heterogeneity within the tumor remains possible, as just one region underwent sequencing.

To note about this clone: The antigen is unknown.

J is TRBJ2-7 and V is TRBV29-1, with a tentative D call TRBD1 (5 bases). The TCR sequence derives from a man between 40 and 70 years old with stage III lung adenocarcinoma. Here the sequenced sample was peripheral blood mononuclear cells, taken before any cancer treatment. The chain's CDR3 is CSVSRGENYEQYF. CDR3 DNA: TGCAGCGTTTCAAGGGGCGAAAACTACGAGCAGTACTTC.